Sequencing of this TCR beta chain was carried out in a study of T-cell memory formation after mild COVID-19. Notes on the study in general: Certain responding clones were present in pre-infection memory, suggesting participation of cross-reactive memory.

V was clipped by 5 bases and J by 1 base, with 11 bases between them. CDR1 is MNHEY and CDR2 is SMNVEV in the germline V gene (reference sequence). The CDR3 has 14 residues. Constant-segment primers and 5'RACE yielded cDNA libraries for TCR alpha and TCR beta, each carrying sample barcodes and UMIs. One entry per CDR3 protein results from TCRdb running MiXCR on the 5' RACE reads. Among a few hundred thousand distinct CDR3 sequences listed, roughly a tenth were seen once. In this sample, this clonotype turned up a few times. What it binds is unknown. The sequenced sample was PBMCs or a T cell subset sorted from them (not recorded which). The sequence derives from a man aged 18 to 30 who had mild COVID-19 (a few samples of this study predate the infection). Cell type and time point are not known. J is TRBJ1-2 and V is TRBV27; tentative D call: TRBD1 (5 bases). The CDR3 DNA sequence: TGTGCCAGCAGTCGAGGGGCGGGTAACTATGGCTACACCTTC. Amino acids: CASSRGAGNYGYTF.